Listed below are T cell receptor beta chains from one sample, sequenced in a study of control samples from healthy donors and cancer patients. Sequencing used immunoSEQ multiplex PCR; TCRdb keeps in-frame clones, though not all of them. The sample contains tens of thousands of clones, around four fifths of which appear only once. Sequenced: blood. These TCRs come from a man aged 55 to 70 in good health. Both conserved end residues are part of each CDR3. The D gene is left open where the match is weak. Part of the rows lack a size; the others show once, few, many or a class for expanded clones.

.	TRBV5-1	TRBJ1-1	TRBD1	CASRTGGFNTEAFF	TGCGCCAGCAGGACAGGGGGTTTCAACACTGAAGCTTTCTTT
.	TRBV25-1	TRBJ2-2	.	CASSGPPRIHTGELFF	TGTGCCAGCAGTGGCCCTCCCAGGATTCACACCGGGGAGCTGTTTTTT
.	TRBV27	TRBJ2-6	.	CASRFLSGANVLTF	TGTGCCAGCAGATTCCTCTCTGGGGCCAACGTCCTGACTTTC
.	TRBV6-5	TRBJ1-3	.	CASSYTGSGNTIYF	TGTGCCAGCAGTTACACAGGGTCTGGAAACACCATATATTTT
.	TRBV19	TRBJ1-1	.	CASSSTGNTEAFF	TGTGCCAGTAGTAGTACAGGGAACACTGAAGCTTTCTTT
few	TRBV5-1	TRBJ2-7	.	CASSTTGSDEQYF	TGCGCCAGCAGCACTACAGGGAGCGACGAGCAGTACTTC
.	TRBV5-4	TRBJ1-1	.	CASRGGANTEAFF	TGTGCCAGCAGAGGGGGAGCGAACACTGAAGCTTTCTTT
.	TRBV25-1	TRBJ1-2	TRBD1	CASSDRGQVYGYTF	TGTGCCAGCAGTGACCGAGGACAGGTATATGGCTACACCTTC
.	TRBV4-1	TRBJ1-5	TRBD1	CASSQDPNRGSNQPQHF	TGCGCCAGCAGCCAAGATCCTAACAGGGGAAGCAATCAGCCCCAGCATTTT
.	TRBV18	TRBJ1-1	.	CASSPGPNMNTEAFF	TGTGCCAGCTCACCGGGCCCTAATATGAACACTGAAGCTTTCTTT
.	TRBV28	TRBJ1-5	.	CASTRGGSGQPQHF	TGTGCCAGCACCAGAGGGGGTTCTGGACAGCCCCAGCATTTT
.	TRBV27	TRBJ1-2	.	CASSSRRSAGSENGYTF	TGTGCCAGCAGTTCCCGACGAAGCGCAGGGAGTGAGAATGGCTACACCTTC
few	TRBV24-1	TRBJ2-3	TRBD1	CATSETGTGGTDTQYF	TGTGCCACCAGTGAAACCGGGACAGGAGGCACAGATACGCAGTATTTT
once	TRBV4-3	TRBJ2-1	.	CASSQEVGREQFF	TGCGCCAGCAGCCAAGAGGTAGGCCGAGAGCAGTTCTTC
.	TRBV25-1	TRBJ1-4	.	CASSDPLDINEKLFF	TGTGCCAGCAGTGATCCTCTTGATATTAATGAAAAACTGTTTTTT
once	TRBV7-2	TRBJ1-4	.	CASSRGATNEKLFF	TGTGCCAGCAGCCGCGGTGCAACTAATGAAAAACTGTTTTTT
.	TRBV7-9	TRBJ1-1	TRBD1	CASSPRTGRLNTEAFF	TGTGCCAGCAGCCCCCGGACAGGACGACTGAACACTGAAGCTTTCTTT
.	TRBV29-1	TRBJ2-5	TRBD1	CSVIRTGKETQYF	TGCAGCGTTATTAGGACAGGGAAAGAGACCCAGTACTTC
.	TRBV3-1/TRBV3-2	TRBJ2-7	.	CASSHQGVPSDYEQYF	TGTGCCAGCAGCCATCAGGGAGTCCCCTCAGACTACGAGCAGTACTTC
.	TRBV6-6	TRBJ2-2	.	CASAPDSTGELFF	TGTGCCAGCGCCCCCGACAGCACCGGGGAGCTGTTTTTT
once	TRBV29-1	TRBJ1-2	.	CSVEAPNYGYTF	TGCAGCGTTGAAGCGCCTAACTATGGCTACACCTTC
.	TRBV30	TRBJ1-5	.	CAWTAQGGNQPQHF	TGTGCCTGGACAGCACAGGGTGGCAATCAGCCCCAGCATTTT
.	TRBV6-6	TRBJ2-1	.	CATLEWVYNEQFF	TGTGCCACCCTCGAGTGGGTGTACAATGAGCAGTTCTTC
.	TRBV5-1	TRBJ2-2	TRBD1	CASSLAPGQGRAGELFF	TGCGCCAGCAGCCTGGCGCCGGGACAGGGGCGGGCCGGGGAGCTGTTTTTT
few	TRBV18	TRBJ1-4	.	CASSPGEVANEKLFF	TGTGCCAGCTCACCCGGGGAAGTAGCTAATGAAAAACTGTTTTTT
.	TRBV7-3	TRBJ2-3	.	CASSSPRDTQYF	TGTGCCAGCAGTTCCCCCAGGGATACGCAGTATTTT
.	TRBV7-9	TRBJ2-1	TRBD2	CASSLDFTSGRAFNEQFF	TGTGCCAGCAGCTTAGACTTTACTAGCGGGAGGGCCTTCAATGAGCAGTTCTTC
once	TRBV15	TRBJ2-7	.	CATSRERDTAYEQYF	TGTGCCACCAGCAGAGAACGGGACACCGCCTACGAGCAGTACTTC
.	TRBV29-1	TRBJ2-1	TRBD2	CSVEDPGGAPNEQFF	TGCAGCGTTGAAGATCCGGGGGGGGCTCCCAATGAGCAGTTCTTC
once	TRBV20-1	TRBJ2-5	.	CSASWRGLRETQYF	TGCAGTGCTAGTTGGCGGGGACTTCGAGAGACCCAGTACTTC
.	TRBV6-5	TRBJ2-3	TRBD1	CASSSDRVGTDTQYF	TGTGCCAGCAGTTCGGACAGGGTGGGGACAGATACGCAGTATTTT
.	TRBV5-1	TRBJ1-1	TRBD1	CASSFGDRGEAFF	TGCGCCAGCAGCTTCGGGGACAGGGGGGAGGCTTTCTTT
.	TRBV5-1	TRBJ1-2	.	CASSFNPGQVLYGYTF	TGCGCCAGCAGCTTCAATCCGGGACAAGTATTATATGGCTACACCTTC
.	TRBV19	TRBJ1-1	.	CASSRLGPRGTEAFF	TGTGCCAGTAGTAGGTTAGGCCCGCGGGGCACTGAAGCTTTCTTT
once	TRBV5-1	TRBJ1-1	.	CASRPSQQHTEAFF	TGCGCCAGTAGGCCGTCCCAGCAGCACACTGAAGCTTTCTTT
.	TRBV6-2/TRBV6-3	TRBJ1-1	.	CASSYPLGGGEKAFF	TGTGCCAGCAGTTACCCCCTAGGGGGGGGTGAGAAAGCTTTCTTT
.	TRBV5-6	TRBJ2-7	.	CASSHWTDEQYF	TGTGCCAGCAGCCATTGGACTGACGAGCAGTACTTC
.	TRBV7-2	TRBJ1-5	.	CASSLAHQPQHF	TGTGCCAGCAGCTTAGCGCACCAGCCCCAGCATTTT
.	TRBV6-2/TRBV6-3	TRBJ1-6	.	CASSPTIRPLHF	TGTGCCAGCAGTCCAACTATTCGACCCCTCCACTTT
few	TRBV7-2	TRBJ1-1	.	CASSSRRTEAFF	TGTGCCAGCAGTTCCAGAAGAACTGAAGCTTTCTTT
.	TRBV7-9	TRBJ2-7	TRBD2	CASSLLADAYEQYF	TGTGCCAGCAGCTTACTAGCGGATGCCTACGAGCAGTACTTC
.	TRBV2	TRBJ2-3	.	CASSVFRAATSTDTQYF	TGTGCCAGCAGTGTCTTCAGGGCGGCAACTAGCACAGATACGCAGTATTTT
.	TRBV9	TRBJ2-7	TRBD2	CASSTIRLAGGPSYEQYF	TGTGCCAGCAGCACGATCCGTCTAGCGGGGGGCCCCTCCTACGAGCAGTACTTC
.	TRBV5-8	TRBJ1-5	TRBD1	CASSLTGRGAQHF	TGTGCCAGCAGCTTGACAGGCAGGGGGGCCCAGCATTTT
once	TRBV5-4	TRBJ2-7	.	CASSLDTSYEQYF	TGTGCCAGCAGTCTGGACACATCCTACGAGCAGTACTTC
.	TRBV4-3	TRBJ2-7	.	CASSQGVGTGSEQYF	TGCGCCAGCAGCCAAGGAGTAGGAACCGGGAGCGAGCAGTACTTC
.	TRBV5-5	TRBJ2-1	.	CASSLSANEQFF	TGTGCCAGCAGCTTATCCGCGAATGAGCAGTTCTTC
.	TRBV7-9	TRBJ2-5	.	CASSLVGPQETQYF	TGTGCCAGCAGCTTAGTCGGCCCCCAAGAGACCCAGTACTTC
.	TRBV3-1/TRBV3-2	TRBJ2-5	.	CASSQYRTNFQETQYF	TGTGCCAGCAGCCAATACCGGACCAATTTTCAAGAGACCCAGTACTTC